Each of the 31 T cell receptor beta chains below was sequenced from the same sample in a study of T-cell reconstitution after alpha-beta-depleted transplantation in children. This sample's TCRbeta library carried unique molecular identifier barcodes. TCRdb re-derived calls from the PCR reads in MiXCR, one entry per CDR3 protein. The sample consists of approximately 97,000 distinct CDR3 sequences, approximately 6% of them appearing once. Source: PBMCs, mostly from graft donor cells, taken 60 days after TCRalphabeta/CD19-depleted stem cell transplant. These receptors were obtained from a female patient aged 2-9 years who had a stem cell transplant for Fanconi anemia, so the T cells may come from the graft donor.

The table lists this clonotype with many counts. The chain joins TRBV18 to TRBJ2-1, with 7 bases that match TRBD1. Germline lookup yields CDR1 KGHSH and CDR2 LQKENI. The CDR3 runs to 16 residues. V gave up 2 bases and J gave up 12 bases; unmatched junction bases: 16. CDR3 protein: CASSPSTGVIDMWQFF. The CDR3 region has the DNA TGTGCCAGCTCACCATCCACAGGGGTTATAGATATGTGGCAGTTCTTC.

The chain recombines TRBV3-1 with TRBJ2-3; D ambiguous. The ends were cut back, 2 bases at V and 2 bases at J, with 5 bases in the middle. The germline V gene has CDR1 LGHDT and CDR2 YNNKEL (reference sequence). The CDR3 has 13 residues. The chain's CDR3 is CASSQPPTDTQYF. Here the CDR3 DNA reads TGTGCCAGCAGCCAACCTCCCACAGATACGCAGTATTTT.

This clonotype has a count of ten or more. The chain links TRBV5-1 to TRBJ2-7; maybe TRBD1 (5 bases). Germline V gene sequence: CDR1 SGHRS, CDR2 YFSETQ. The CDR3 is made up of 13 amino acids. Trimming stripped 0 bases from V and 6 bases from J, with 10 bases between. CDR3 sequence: CASSLAAGFEQYF. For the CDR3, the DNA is TGCGCCAGCAGCTTGGCAGCAGGGTTCGAGCAGTACTTC.

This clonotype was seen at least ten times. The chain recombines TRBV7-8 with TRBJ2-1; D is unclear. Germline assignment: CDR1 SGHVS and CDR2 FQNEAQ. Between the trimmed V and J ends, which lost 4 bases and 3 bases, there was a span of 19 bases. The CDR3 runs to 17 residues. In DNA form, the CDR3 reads TGTGCCAGCAGCTCGTCTACTCCGCTCCCCTACTACAATGAGCAGTTCTTC. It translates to CASSSSTPLPYYNEQFF. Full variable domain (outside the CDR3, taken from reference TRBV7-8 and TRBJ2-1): GAGVSQSPRYKVAKRGQDVALRCDPISGHVSLFWYQQALGQGPEFLTYFQNEAQLDKSGLPSDRFFAERPEGSVSTLKIQRTQQEDSAVYLCASSSSTPLPYYNEQFFGPGTRLTVL.

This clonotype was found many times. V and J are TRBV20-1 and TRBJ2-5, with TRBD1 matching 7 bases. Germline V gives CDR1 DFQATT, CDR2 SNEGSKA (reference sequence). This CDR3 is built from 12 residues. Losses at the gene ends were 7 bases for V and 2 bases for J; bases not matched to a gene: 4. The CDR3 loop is CSGTGEQETQYF. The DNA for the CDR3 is TGCAGTGGCACAGGGGAACAAGAGACCCAGTACTTC.

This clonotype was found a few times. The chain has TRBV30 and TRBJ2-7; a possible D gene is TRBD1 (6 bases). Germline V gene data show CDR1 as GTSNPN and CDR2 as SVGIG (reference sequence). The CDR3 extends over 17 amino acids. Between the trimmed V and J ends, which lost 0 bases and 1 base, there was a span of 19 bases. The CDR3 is CAWSVPISVTGSYEQYF. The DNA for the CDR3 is TGTGCCTGGAGTGTACCCATTTCGGTGACAGGTTCCTACGAGCAGTACTTC.

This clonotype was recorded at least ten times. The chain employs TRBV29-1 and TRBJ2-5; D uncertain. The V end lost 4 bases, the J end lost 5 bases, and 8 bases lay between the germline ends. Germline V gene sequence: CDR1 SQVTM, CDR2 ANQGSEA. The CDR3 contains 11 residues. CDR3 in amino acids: CSVVVGETQYF. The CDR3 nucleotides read TGCAGCGTTGTGGTTGGGGAGACCCAGTACTTC.

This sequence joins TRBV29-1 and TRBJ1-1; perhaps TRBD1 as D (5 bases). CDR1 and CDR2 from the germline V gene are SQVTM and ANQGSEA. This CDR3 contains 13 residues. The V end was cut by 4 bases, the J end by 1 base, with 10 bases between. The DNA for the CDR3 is TGCAGCGTTGCCGACAGAAGGAACACTGAAGCTTTCTTT. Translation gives CSVADRRNTEAFF.

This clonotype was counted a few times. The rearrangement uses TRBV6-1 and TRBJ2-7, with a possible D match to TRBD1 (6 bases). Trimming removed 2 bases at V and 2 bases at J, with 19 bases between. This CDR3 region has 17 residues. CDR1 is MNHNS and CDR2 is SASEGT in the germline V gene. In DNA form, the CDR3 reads TGTGCCAGCAGTGAACAACCAACAGGGTTAAAAGCCTACGAGCAGTACTTC. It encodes CASSEQPTGLKAYEQYF.

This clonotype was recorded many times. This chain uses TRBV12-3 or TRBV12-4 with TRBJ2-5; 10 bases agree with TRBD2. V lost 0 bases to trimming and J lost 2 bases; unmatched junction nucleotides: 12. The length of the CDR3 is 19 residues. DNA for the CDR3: TGTGCCAGCAGTTTAGCGCTGATGAGCGGGGGGGCCGATCAAGAGACCCAGTACTTC. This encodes CASSLALMSGGADQETQYF.

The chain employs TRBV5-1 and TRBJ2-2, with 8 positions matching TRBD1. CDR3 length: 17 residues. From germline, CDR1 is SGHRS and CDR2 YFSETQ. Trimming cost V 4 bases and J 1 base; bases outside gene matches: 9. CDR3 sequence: CASSLFGQGWNTGELFF. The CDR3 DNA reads TGCGCCAGCAGCCTTTTCGGACAGGGTTGGAACACCGGGGAGCTGTTTTTT.

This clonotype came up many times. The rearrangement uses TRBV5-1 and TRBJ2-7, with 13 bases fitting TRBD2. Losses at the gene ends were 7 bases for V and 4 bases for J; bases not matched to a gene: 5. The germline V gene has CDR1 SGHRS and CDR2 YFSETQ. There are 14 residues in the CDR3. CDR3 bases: TGCGCCAGCTCCACGGGACTAGCGGGGTACGAGCAGTACTTC. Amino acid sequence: CASSTGLAGYEQYF.

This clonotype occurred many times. As DNA, the CDR3 is TGTGCCATCAGTGAGGGACTTAAAAGCGACACTGAAGCTTTCTTT. Its translation: CAISEGLKSDTEAFF. The chain has TRBV10-3 and TRBJ1-1; D not resolved. Germline CDR1 is ENHRY and CDR2 is SYGVKD. V dropped 2 bases and J dropped 3 bases, with 13 bases sitting between them. This CDR3 region has 15 residues.

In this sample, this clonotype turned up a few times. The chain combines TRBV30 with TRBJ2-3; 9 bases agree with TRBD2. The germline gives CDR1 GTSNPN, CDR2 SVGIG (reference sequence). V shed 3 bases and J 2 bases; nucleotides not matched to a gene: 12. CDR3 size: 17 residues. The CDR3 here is CAWRNSGGPRITDTQYF. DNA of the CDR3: TGTGCCTGGAGGAATAGCGGGGGTCCGAGGATCACAGATACGCAGTATTTT. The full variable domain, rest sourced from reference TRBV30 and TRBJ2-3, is SQTIHQWPATLVQPVGSPLSLECTVEGTSNPNLYWYRQAAGRGLQLLFYSVGIGQISSEVPQNLSASRPQDRQFILSSKKLLLSDSGFYLCAWRNSGGPRITDTQYFGPGTRLTVL.

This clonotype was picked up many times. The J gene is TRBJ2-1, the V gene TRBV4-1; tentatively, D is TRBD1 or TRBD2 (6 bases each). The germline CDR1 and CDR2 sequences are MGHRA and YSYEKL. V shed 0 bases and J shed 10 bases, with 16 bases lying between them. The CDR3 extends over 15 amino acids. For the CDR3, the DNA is TGCGCCAGCAGCCAAGAATACGCTTGGGGGGCAGAGCAGTTCTTC. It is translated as CASSQEYAWGAEQFF.

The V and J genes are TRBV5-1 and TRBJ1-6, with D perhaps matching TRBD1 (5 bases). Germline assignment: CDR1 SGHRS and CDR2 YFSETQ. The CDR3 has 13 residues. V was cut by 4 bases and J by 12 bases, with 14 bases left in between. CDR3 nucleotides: TGCGCCAGCAGCCGAGCAGGGAGAGAACCCCTCCACTTT. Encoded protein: CASSRAGREPLHF.

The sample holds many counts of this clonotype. The CDR3 here is CSVETSGEYEQYF. The CDR3 DNA reads TGCAGCGTTGAGACTAGCGGGGAGTACGAGCAGTACTTC. This chain joins TRBV29-1 and TRBJ2-7; 11 bases line up with TRBD2. There are 13 residues in the CDR3. The V gene end was trimmed by 3 bases and the J gene end by 4 bases; junction bases not matched to a gene: 2. From germline, CDR1 is SQVTM and CDR2 ANQGSEA.

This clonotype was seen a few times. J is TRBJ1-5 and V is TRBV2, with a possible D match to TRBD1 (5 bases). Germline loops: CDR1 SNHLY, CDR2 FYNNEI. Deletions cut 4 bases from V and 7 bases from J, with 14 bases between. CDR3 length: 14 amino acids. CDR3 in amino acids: CASSARDVGQPQHF. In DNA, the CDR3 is TGTGCCAGCAGTGCCAGGGATGTCGGACAGCCCCAGCATTTT.

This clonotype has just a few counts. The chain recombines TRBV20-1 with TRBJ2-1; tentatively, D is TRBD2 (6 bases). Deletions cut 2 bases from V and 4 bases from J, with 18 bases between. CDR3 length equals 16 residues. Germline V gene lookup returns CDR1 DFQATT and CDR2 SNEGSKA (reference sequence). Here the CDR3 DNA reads TGCAGTGCTAGAAGGGGTAGCGGAGCCCATTACAATGAGCAGTTCTTC. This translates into CSARRGSGAHYNEQFF.

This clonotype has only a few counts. CDR3 in amino acids: CSARTGVAQPQHF. The CDR3 DNA reads as TGCAGTGCTAGAACAGGGGTGGCTCAGCCCCAGCATTTT. The chain employs TRBV20-1 and TRBJ1-5; TRBD1 aligns across 7 bases. J lost 6 bases, V lost 2 bases, and 4 bases had no gene match. CDR1 and CDR2 from the germline V gene are DFQATT and SNEGSKA (reference sequence). The CDR3 sequence is 13 residues long.

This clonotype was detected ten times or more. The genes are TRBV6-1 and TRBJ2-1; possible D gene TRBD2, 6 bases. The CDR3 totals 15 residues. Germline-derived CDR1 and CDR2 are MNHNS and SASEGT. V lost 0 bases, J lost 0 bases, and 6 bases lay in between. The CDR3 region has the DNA TGTGCCAGCAGTGAAGCTAGCGGCTCCTACAATGAGCAGTTCTTC. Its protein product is CASSEASGSYNEQFF.

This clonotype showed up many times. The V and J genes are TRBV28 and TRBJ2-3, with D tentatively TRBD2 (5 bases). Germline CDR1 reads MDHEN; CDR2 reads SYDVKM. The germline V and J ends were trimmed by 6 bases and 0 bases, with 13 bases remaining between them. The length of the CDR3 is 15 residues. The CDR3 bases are TGTGCCAGCAGCCCGGGGTCAGATAGCACAGATACGCAGTATTTT. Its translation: CASSPGSDSTDTQYF.

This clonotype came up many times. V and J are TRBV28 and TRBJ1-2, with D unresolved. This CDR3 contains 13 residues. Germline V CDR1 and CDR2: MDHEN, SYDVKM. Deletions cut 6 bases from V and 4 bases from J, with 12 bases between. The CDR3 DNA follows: TGTGCCAGCAGCGAAACCCATGTCTATGGCTACACCTTC. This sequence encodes CASSETHVYGYTF.

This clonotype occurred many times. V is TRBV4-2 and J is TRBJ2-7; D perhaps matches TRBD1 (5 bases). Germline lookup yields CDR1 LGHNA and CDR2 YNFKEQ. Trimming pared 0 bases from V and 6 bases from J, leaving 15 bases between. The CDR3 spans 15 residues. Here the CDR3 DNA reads TGTGCCAGCAGCCAAGATAGACAGTACCCTCGCGAGCAGTACTTC. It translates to CASSQDRQYPREQYF.

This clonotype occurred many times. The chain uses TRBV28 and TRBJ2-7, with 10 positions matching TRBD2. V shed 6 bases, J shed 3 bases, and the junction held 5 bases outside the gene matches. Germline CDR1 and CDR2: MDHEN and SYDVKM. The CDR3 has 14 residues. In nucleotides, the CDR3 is TGTGCCAGCAGACTTAGCGGGAGGTTCTACGAGCAGTACTTC. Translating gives CASRLSGRFYEQYF.

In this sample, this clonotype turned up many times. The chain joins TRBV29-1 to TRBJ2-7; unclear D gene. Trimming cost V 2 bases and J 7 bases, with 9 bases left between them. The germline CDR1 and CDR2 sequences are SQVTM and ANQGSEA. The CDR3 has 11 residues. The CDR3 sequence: CSVEMVQEQYF. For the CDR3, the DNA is TGCAGCGTTGAAATGGTGCAGGAGCAGTACTTC.

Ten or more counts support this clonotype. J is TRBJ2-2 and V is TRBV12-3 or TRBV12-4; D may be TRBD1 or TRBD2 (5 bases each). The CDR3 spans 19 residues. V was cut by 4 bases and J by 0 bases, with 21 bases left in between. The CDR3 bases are TGTGCCAGCAGTTCTTACAACTTGGGACCGCCTCCGAACACCGGGGAGCTGTTTTTT. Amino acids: CASSSYNLGPPPNTGELFF.

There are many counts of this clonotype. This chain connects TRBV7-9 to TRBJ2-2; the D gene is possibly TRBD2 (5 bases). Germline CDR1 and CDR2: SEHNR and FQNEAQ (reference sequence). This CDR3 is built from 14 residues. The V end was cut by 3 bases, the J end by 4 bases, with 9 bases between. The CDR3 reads CASSLMGSTGELFF. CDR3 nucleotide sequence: TGTGCCAGCAGCTTGATGGGGAGCACCGGGGAGCTGTTTTTT. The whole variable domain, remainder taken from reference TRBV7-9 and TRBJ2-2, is DTGVSQNPRHKITKRGQNVTFRCDPISEHNRLYWYRQTLGQGPEFLTYFQNEAQLEKSRLLSDRFSAERPKGSFSTLEIQRTEQGDSAMYLCASSLMGSTGELFFGEGSRLTVL.

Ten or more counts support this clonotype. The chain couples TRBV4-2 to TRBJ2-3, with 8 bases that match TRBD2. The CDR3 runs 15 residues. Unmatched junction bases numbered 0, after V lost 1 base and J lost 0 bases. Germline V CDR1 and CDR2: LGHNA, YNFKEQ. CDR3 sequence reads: CASSQASGSTDTQYF. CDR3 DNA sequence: TGTGCCAGCAGCCAAGCTAGCGGGAGCACAGATACGCAGTATTTT.

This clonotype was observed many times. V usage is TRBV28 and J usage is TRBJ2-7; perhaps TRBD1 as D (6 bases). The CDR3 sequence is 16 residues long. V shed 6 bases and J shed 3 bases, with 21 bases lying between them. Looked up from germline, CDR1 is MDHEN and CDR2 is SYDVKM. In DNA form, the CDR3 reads TGTGCCAGCAGCAAAGTCCGGGACATTGGTGACTACGAGCAGTACTTC. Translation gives CASSKVRDIGDYEQYF.

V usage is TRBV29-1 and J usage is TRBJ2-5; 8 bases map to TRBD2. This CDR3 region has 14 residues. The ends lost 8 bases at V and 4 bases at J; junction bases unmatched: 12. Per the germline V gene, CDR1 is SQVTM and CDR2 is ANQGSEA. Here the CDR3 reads CSSSGWPGGETQYF. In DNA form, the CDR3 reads TGCAGCTCTAGCGGGTGGCCCGGAGGAGAGACCCAGTACTTC.